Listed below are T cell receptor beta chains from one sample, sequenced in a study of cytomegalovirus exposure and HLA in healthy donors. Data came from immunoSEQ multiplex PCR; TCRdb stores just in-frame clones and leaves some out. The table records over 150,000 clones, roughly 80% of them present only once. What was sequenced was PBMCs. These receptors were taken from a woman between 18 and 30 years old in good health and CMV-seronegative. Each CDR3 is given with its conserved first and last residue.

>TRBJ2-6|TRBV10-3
CAISAGTESSGANVLTF
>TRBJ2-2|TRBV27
CASSGLAGGHLAGELFF
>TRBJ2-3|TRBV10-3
CAISGLAGGGDTQYF
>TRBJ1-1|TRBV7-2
CASSSWTSNTEAFF
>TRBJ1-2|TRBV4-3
CASSQDRGSYGYTF
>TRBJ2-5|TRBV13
CASSLDRERRETQYF
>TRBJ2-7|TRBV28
CASSPSGRQYEQYF
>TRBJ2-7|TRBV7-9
CASRQKGVWLDEQYF
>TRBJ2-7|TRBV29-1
CSVNREGGYEQYF
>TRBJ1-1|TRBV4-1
CASSQGGGGTEAFF
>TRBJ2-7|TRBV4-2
CASSLEGTSGSYEQYF
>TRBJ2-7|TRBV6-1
CASSPLSGSPGEQYF
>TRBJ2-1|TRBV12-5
CASGSPRGDEQFF
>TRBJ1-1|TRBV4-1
CASSHAGGFTEAFF
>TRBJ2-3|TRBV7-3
CASSPRDGRGTSTDTQYF
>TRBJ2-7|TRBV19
CASSQASGGFYEQYF
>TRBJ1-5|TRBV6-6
CASSHGQGGQPQHF
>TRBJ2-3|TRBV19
CASTSEDSRADTQYF
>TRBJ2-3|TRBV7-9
CASSFETDTQYF
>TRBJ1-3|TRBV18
CASFTGTGNTIYF
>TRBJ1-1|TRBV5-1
CASSLSLTGTAYTEAFF
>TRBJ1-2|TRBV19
CASSITTMAGGGGYTF
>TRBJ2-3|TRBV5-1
CAGTYSGRGFNPDTQYF
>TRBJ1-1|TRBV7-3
CASSLEGENTEAFF
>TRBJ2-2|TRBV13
CASSFGRKTGELFF
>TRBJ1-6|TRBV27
CASSLRDNSPLHF
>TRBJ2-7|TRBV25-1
CASSEYFASANYEQYF
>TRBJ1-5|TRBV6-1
CASSGQGGNQPQHF
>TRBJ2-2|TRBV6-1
CASSEGRRPNTGELFF
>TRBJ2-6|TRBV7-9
CASSSGATGANVLTF
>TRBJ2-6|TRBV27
CASSSLSSGANVLTF
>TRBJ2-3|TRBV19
CASSIGSGRRTDTQYF
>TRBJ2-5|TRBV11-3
CASSQATGGTGDETQYF
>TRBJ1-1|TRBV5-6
CASSSGNTEAFF
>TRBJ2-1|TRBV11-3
CASSLGANNEQFF
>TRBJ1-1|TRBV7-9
CASSSGTGRVEGTEAFF
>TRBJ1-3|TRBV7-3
CASSLQGGTGNTIYF
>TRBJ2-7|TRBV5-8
CASSPRDRSYEQYF
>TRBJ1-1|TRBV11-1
CASSVRDRRSEAFF
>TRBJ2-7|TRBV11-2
CASSLREGNEQYF
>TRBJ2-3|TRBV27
CASTTPGWDTQYF
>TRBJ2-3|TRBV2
CASSLTGVITDTQYF